This T cell receptor (beta chain) was found in a study of T cell responses to AZD1222 COVID-19 vaccine (dated by TCRdb to about 2021). With regard to the full study: Because spike-specific TCR depth and breadth did not differ between the two schedules, AZD1222 recipients who got a second dose at roughly 4 weeks were pooled with those who got a second dose at roughly 12 weeks. Enrollment into the trials was organized by age into subgroups of 18-55, 56-69 and 70-plus years, and those subgroups contained approximately 150, 30 and 60 TCR-sequenced participants, respectively. A total of 230 to 250 trial participants underwent TCR sequencing, of whom approximately 210 received two doses of AZD1222 and about 25 received two doses of the MenACWY control vaccine.

Taken with the paper, the label for time point translates to: baseline before first vaccination. Samples from vaccinated people were obtained from the UK trials COV001 and COV002, which included a single-blind randomized controlled phase 2/3 trial of AZD1222 (ChAdOx1 nCoV-19) in healthy adults. Trial participant PBMC samples were collected at day 0 and day 28 after the second dose for TCRbeta chain sequencing. The full study reports these points: CD4 TCRs associated with the vaccine covered the entire spike protein, and the dominant responses were in regions 160-218 and 743-854. In the small 56-69-year group, the increase in depth fell short of significance, most likely because of low power. Most participants were white British and females outnumbered males, and the authors suggested that clonal diversity may have been underestimated. Conclusions about previously exposed vaccinees are limited because only five to seven AZD1222 recipients were SARS-CoV-2 seropositive at baseline. Nearly half of unique spike-specific TCRs reportedly recognized epitopes outside regions mutated in the B.1.351 and B.1.1.7 variants. Spike-specific TCR breadth and depth rose significantly after two AZD1222 doses compared with day 0 and with MenACWY recipients. Because no day 14 peak-response samples were available, the repertoires could be characterized only after the peak T cell response.

The V end gives up 0 bases and the J end 5 bases, leaving 7 bases in the junction not matched to a gene. The CDR1 and CDR2 encoded by the germline V gene are SGHRS and YFSETQ. Including cysteine and phenylalanine, the CDR3 has 15 amino acids. Here the CDR3 DNA is all that survives: 45 bases in frame from base 1. Of note for this clone: The clone's antigen remains unknown. No much larger clone is present one base from it, and per-base qualities are unavailable.

The CDR3 regions of human TCRbeta chains were analyzed by immunosequencing. From the authors' description of their analysis: Repertoire TCRs were matched against a reference library of SARS-CoV-2-specific TCRs generated with the MIRA antigen-specificity platform. Breadth was defined as the fraction of unique TCRs that were SARS-CoV-2-associated. Depth was defined as the fraction of total T cells that were SARS-CoV-2-associated. Each spike-specific TCR was assigned to its reactive spike region and to a CD4 or CD8 class using the MIRA data. Log10-transformed breadth and depth values were compared by one-way ANOVA with Sidak's multiple comparisons tests. The table was pulled from immuneACCESS by TCRdb, which kept in-frame rearrangements only. Such tables lose some clones; where checked, under half of the loss comes from unresolved V genes, and the rest has no known cause. From that table come the V and J calls and clone size; the DNA was used to work out D and trimming. This sample has about 170,000 clones in its table, and approximately 92% of those were observed once. The ten largest clonotypes hold roughly 1.5% of the sample.

This TCR came from an adult in good health. This specimen consisted of peripheral blood, obtained on day 0 of AZD1222 vaccination. Recombination linked TRBV5-1 to TRBJ2-5, with 7 bases in between that match TRBD1. The CDR3 loop reads CASSLAGARGETQYF. The bases are TGCGCCAGCAGCTTGGCCGGGGCCAGGGGGGAGACCCAGTACTTC.